A selection of T cell receptor beta chains follows, all from one sample in a study of cytomegalovirus exposure and HLA in healthy donors. Assay used: immunoSEQ multiplex PCR; TCRdb lists only in-frame clones, some missing. The table records over 200,000 clones, roughly 88% of them present only once. The specimen was PBMCs. The source of these receptors is a woman between 18 and 29 years old in good health and CMV-seronegative. CDR3s include the opening cysteine and the closing phenylalanine or tryptophan. The D gene is left open where the match is weak. Clone size, where shown, is once, few, many, or a class for clones that have expanded.

>TRBD1|TRBV28|TRBJ2-4|.
TGTGCCAGCAGTTTGAGACAGGGAATCCGAGCCAAAAACATTCAGTACTTC
CASSLRQGIRAKNIQYF
>.|TRBV27|TRBJ1-4|.
TGTGCCAGCAGTTTATGGGGGGCAACTAATGAAAAACTGTTTTTT
CASSLWGATNEKLFF
>.|TRBV4-1|TRBJ2-7|few
TGCGCCAGCAGAGGTAGCGAGGCCTACGAGCAGTACTTC
CASRGSEAYEQYF
>.|TRBV9|TRBJ2-2|.
TGTGCCAGCAGCGGTAGCGTGAACACCGGGGAGCTGTTTTTT
CASSGSVNTGELFF
>TRBD1|TRBV30|TRBJ1-5|.
TGTGCCTGGAGTGCGGACAGGGGCATTTGGCAGCCCCAGCATTTT
CAWSADRGIWQPQHF
>TRBD1|TRBV5-4|TRBJ2-5|.
TGTGCCAGCAGCTCCCCTCGGGGACAGAAAGAGACCCAGTACTTC
CASSSPRGQKETQYF
>TRBD1|TRBV10-2|TRBJ1-2|few
TGCGCCAGCGGGACAGGTTCACCGGGCTACACCTTC
CASGTGSPGYTF
>.|TRBV2|TRBJ2-1|.
TGTGCCAGCAGTCGTAGTGGGCCTTTAAATGAGCAGTTCTTC
CASSRSGPLNEQFF
>.|TRBV2|TRBJ2-5|.
TGTGCCAGCAGTGAACTATCGGGTCCCAGGGGAGAGACCCAGTACTTC
CASSELSGPRGETQYF
>.|TRBV6-7|TRBJ2-1|once
TGTGCCAGCAGTCGACCGGGACTGTTTAATGAGCAGTTCTTC
CASSRPGLFNEQFF
>TRBD1|TRBV27|TRBJ2-7|.
TGTGCCACCGCAGACAGGGTTAATATGTACGAGCAGTACTTC
CATADRVNMYEQYF
>.|TRBV4-1|TRBJ1-4|.
TGCGCCAGCAGCCAAGATTTCCGACAGCGTAATGAAAAACTGTTTTTT
CASSQDFRQRNEKLFF
>.|TRBV28|TRBJ2-7|few
TGTGCCAGCAGTTTTCCCGGGAGTCGATCCTACGAGCAGTACTTC
CASSFPGSRSYEQYF
>.|TRBV10-3|TRBJ2-5|.
TGTGCCGTCCAGGGGGGTGAGACCCAGTACTTC
CAVQGGETQYF
>.|TRBV30|TRBJ2-1|.
TGTGCCTGGAGTGGGACTGGGAATGAGCAGTTCTTC
CAWSGTGNEQFF
>.|TRBV28|TRBJ2-1|.
TGTGCCAGCCGCAGTGGGGCGTCCTACAATGAGCAGTTCTTC
CASRSGASYNEQFF
>.|TRBV30|TRBJ1-2|once
TGTGCCTGGAGTGTTTCAGGGTCGGAAGGCTACACCTTC
CAWSVSGSEGYTF
>.|TRBV15|TRBJ2-3|.
TGTGCCACCAGCAGAGATCTGCCTGGCACGCAGTATTTT
CATSRDLPGTQYF
>.|TRBV5-1|TRBJ2-7|.
TGCGCCAGCAGCTTGTCACAAACCACCTACGAGCAGTACTTC
CASSLSQTTYEQYF
>.|TRBV7-3|TRBJ2-3|.
TGTGCCAGCAGCAGAGGGGGAGTCGCCGATACGCAGTATTTT
CASSRGGVADTQYF